This T cell receptor beta chain derives from a study of response to subunit inactivated influenza vaccine. Study-wide results and caveats: Only a handful of new T cells, the authors suggested, are recruited with each seasonal influenza vaccination.

CDR3 length: 13 residues. Trimming pared 7 bases from V and 4 bases from J, leaving 10 bases between. TCRdb independently ran MiXCR on the RT-PCR reads; one entry per CDR3 protein. The data hold more than 450,000 distinct CDR3 sequences, with 10% to 15% observed a single time. This clonotype occurred a few times. Its cognate antigen is unknown. This sample comprised PBMCs from blood, obtained on the day of vaccination. This TCR came from a man aged 50-59 years who received an inactivated influenza vaccine. J is TRBJ2-2 and V is TRBV12-3 or TRBV12-4; D remains unclear. CDR3 bases: TGTGCCAGCACACCCTTACGCACCGGGGAGCTGTTTTTT. This sequence encodes CASTPLRTGELFF.